This T cell receptor beta chain appears in the sequencing data of a study of CD8 T cells in Susac syndrome. Study overall: Among sequenced Susac syndrome patients, about 6 had active disease and under ten were in remission.

V lost 1 base to trimming and J lost 1 base, with 11 bases between them. Per the germline V gene, CDR1 is SGHRS and CDR2 is YFSETQ. There are 15 residues in the CDR3. The study sequenced TCR beta in blood CD8+ and CD4+ T cells. Negative magnetic isolation gave CD8+ and CD4+ cells; FACS enriched CD8+ TEMRA. RNA amounts of about 0.45 to 1 ug underwent reverse transcription with random hexamers. The CDR3 of TCR beta was amplified by immunoSEQ multiplex PCR across 54 Vbeta and 13 Jbeta. Each CDR3 protein gets one entry after TCRdb re-called the immunoSEQ multiplex PCR reads with MiXCR. The repertoire consists of some 250,000 distinct CDR3 sequences, with 90% to 97% occurring once and the leading ten covering roughly 0.1%.

The chain couples TRBV5-1 to TRBJ1-1; D is possibly TRBD1 (6 bases). Specimen: CD4+ T cells from PBMCs. The TCR sequence derives from a human donor with Susac syndrome. The CDR3 is CASSLTGWGNTEAFF. DNA of the CDR3: TGCGCCAGCAGCTTGACAGGGTGGGGGAACACTGAAGCTTTCTTT. The complete variable domain, with remaining parts taken from reference TRBV5-1 and TRBJ1-1, reads KAGVTQTPRYLIKTRGQQVTLSCSPISGHRSVSWYQQTPGQGLQFLFEYFSETQRNKGNFPGRFSGRQFSNSRSEMNVSTLELGDSALYLCASSLTGWGNTEAFFGQGTRLTVV.